What follows are 5 T cell receptor beta chains derived from one specimen sequenced in a study of shared clonotypes between healthy human individuals. The method was immunoSEQ multiplex PCR; TCRdb's version includes in-frame clones alone and lacks a portion of them. Of 2 million to 2.5 million clones listed, approximately 93% are singletons. Sequencing was performed on naive CD4+ T cells from PBMCs. Subset in this sample: CD45RA+ positively selected. Receptor source: a man in his late teens or twenties in good health. Some clones in this sample may be carry-over from other donors' samples.

This chain links TRBV28 with TRBJ1-5, with D possibly matching TRBD1 (5 bases). V was cut by 6 bases and J by 15 bases, with 24 bases left in between. Germline CDR1 MDHEN, CDR2 SYDVKM. CDR3 length: 14 amino acids. The CDR3: CASRRPHGTPGRHF. In DNA form, the CDR3 reads TGTGCCAGCAGACGCCCTCACGGGACCCCGGGCCGGCATTTT.

The chain has TRBV18 and TRBJ1-2; D is perhaps TRBD1 (5 bases). This CDR3 spans 15 amino acids. Germline CDR1 and CDR2: KGHSH and LQKENI. V was clipped by 3 bases and J by 6 bases, with 17 bases between them. CDR3 residues: CASSPSGTPSNGYTF. CDR3 coding DNA: TGTGCCAGCTCACCCAGCGGGACCCCGAGCAATGGCTACACCTTC.

J is TRBJ2-3 and V is TRBV5-4; 7 positions match TRBD2. The CDR3 sequence is 15 residues long. Germline CDR1 reads SGHNT; CDR2 reads YYREEE (reference sequence). J was trimmed by 0 bases and V by 9 bases; bases with no gene match: 10. The CDR3 loop is CATQKAGISTDTQYF. As DNA, the CDR3 is TGTGCCACCCAAAAAGCGGGGATTAGCACAGATACGCAGTATTTT.

This sequence joins TRBV18 and TRBJ2-3, with TRBD2 identical over 9 bases. The CDR3 has 16 amino acids. Per germline, CDR1 KGHSH and CDR2 LQKENI. The V and J ends lost 0 bases and 3 bases, in that order; junction bases with no gene match: 4. CDR3 sequence reads: CASSPPAGGPTDTQYF. The DNA for the CDR3 is TGTGCCAGCTCACCACCAGCGGGAGGCCCAACAGATACGCAGTATTTT.

The J gene is TRBJ1-2, the V gene TRBV2; perhaps TRBD1 as D (5 bases). Trimming took 6 bases from V and 4 from J, leaving 12 bases between them. Germline V gives CDR1 SNHLY, CDR2 FYNNEI. The length of the CDR3 is 13 residues. The CDR3 loop is CASSPGTSYGYTF. The CDR3 DNA reads TGTGCCAGCAGCCCCGGGACTTCCTATGGCTACACCTTC.